A selection of T cell receptor beta chains follows, all from one sample in a study of control samples from healthy donors and cancer patients. Produced via immunoSEQ multiplex PCR; TCRdb's table is partial and in-frame only. The sample shows around 200,000 clones, just under 95% of them seen only once. Material for sequencing was blood. These receptors all come from a man aged 45 to 65 in good health. Both conserved end residues are part of each CDR3. Each record gives: D gene, J gene, V gene, clone size, CDR3 protein, CDR3 DNA. A D gene is named only where the DNA matches it firmly. Rows give clone size only sometimes, using once, few, many, or a class for an expanded clone.

. TRBJ1-1 TRBV5-1 . CASSITGRTEAFF TGCGCCAGCAGCATAACAGGGAGAACTGAAGCTTTCTTT
. TRBJ1-5 TRBV28 . CASSPGSGGNQPQHF TGTGCCAGCAGCCCCGGATCCGGGGGCAATCAGCCCCAGCATTTT
TRBD2 TRBJ2-6 TRBV28 . CASSLGRAGANVLTF TGTGCCAGCTCGTTAGGGAGGGCTGGGGCCAACGTCCTGACTTTC
. TRBJ1-2 TRBV6-5 once CATVRMSYGYTF TGTGCCACCGTGAGAATGAGCTATGGCTACACCTTC
. TRBJ1-5 TRBV19 . CASRPTGRQGNQPQHF TGTGCCAGTAGGCCGACAGGCAGACAAGGCAATCAGCCCCAGCATTTT
TRBD1 TRBJ1-5 TRBV18 . CASSFSGQGSNQPQHF TGTGCCAGCTCATTCTCGGGACAGGGGAGCAATCAGCCCCAGCATTTT
. TRBJ1-3 TRBV7-2 . CASSLVRGGNTIYF TGTGCCAGCAGCTTAGTCAGGGGTGGAAACACCATATATTTT
. TRBJ2-1 TRBV27 . CASSHPRNEQFF TGTGCCAGCAGTCACCCCCGCAATGAGCAGTTCTTC
. TRBJ1-4 TRBV5-1 . CASSLGGGPNEKLFF TGCGCCAGCAGCTTGGGCGGGGGTCCTAATGAAAAACTGTTTTTT
. TRBJ2-1 TRBV3-1/TRBV3-2 . CASSPSGQGYNEQFF TGTGCCAGCAGTCCCTCCGGGCAGGGCTACAATGAGCAGTTCTTC
. TRBJ2-3 TRBV9 . CASSTRGGDTQYF TGTGCCAGCAGCACCCGAGGGGGAGATACGCAGTATTTT
. TRBJ1-1 TRBV2 . CASSEGLNTEAFF TGTGCCAGCAGTGAAGGATTGAACACTGAAGCTTTCTTT
. TRBJ2-5 TRBV5-1 . CASSLAFGPSPETQYF TGCGCCAGCAGCTTGGCCTTTGGACCCTCACCGGAGACCCAGTACTTC
. TRBJ1-3 TRBV5-8 . CASSRSSGNTIYF TGTGCCAGCAGCCGGAGCTCTGGAAACACCATATATTTT
. TRBJ1-6 TRBV11-2 . CASSLFRGSNSPLHF TGTGCCAGCAGCTTATTTCGGGGGAGCAATTCACCCCTCCACTTT
TRBD2 TRBJ2-1 TRBV5-1 . CASGGLAGGIYNEQFF TGCGCCAGCGGAGGACTAGCGGGGGGGATCTACAATGAGCAGTTCTTC
TRBD1 TRBJ2-7 TRBV6-6 . CASGAGGNEQYF TGTGCCAGCGGAGCAGGGGGTAACGAGCAGTACTTC
. TRBJ1-5 TRBV18 . CASSPDGLNQPQHF TGTGCCAGCTCACCTGACGGCCTTAATCAGCCCCAGCATTTT
. TRBJ1-2 TRBV4-1 . CASSQGWVAGYTF TGCGCCAGCAGCCAAGGGTGGGTGGCTGGCTACACCTTC
TRBD2 TRBJ2-3 TRBV6-6 . CASSSGGRRDTQYF TGTGCCAGCAGTAGCGGGGGCCGGAGAGATACGCAGTATTTT
. TRBJ1-4 TRBV5-5 . CASSLADISTNEKLFF TGTGCCAGCAGCTTGGCCGACATTTCAACTAATGAAAAACTGTTTTTT
. TRBJ1-1 TRBV3-1/TRBV3-2 few CASSQSGGAEAFF TGTGCCAGCAGCCAAAGTGGGGGGGCTGAAGCTTTCTTT
. TRBJ2-1 TRBV5-1 . CASKVSDTYNEQFF TGCGCCAGCAAGGTGTCGGACACATACAATGAGCAGTTCTTC
. TRBJ2-1 TRBV18 . CASSPGGPSNEQFF TGTGCCAGCTCACCAGGCGGGCCTAGCAATGAGCAGTTCTTC
. TRBJ1-2 TRBV6-2/TRBV6-3 . CASSNTGNYGYTF TGTGCCAGCAGTAACACAGGGAACTATGGCTACACCTTC
. TRBJ2-6 TRBV5-1 . CASSTGASGANVLTF TGCGCCAGCAGCACGGGGGCTTCTGGGGCCAACGTCCTGACTTTC
. TRBJ1-2 TRBV28 . CASSSTLNYGYTF TGTGCCAGCAGTTCAACACTTAACTATGGCTACACCTTC
TRBD1 TRBJ1-4 TRBV5-1 . CASSLGTGDEKLFF TGCGCCAGCAGCTTAGGGACAGGGGATGAAAAACTGTTTTTT
TRBD1 TRBJ1-4 TRBV7-9 . CASSSTGWDEKLFF TGTGCCAGCAGCTCGACAGGGTGGGATGAAAAACTGTTTTTT
. TRBJ2-1 TRBV5-6 . CASRAHPRGSYNEQFF TGTGCCAGCAGGGCTCACCCCAGGGGCTCCTACAATGAGCAGTTCTTC
. TRBJ1-1 TRBV7-8 . CASSLQGSMNTEAFF TGTGCCAGCAGCCTCCAGGGAAGCATGAACACTGAAGCTTTCTTT
. TRBJ2-2 TRBV10-3 . CATNRVLGTGELFF TGTGCCACCAACAGGGTTCTAGGTACCGGGGAGCTGTTTTTT
. TRBJ1-4 TRBV15 few CATRGGFGTNEKLFF TGTGCCACCAGGGGGGGTTTTGGAACTAATGAAAAACTGTTTTTT
TRBD1 TRBJ2-5 TRBV6-5 . CASSSWTGGKETQYF TGTGCCAGCAGTTCATGGACAGGGGGGAAAGAGACCCAGTACTTC
. TRBJ1-1 TRBV18 . CASSSTHLEAFF TGTGCCAGCTCATCCACACATCTCGAAGCTTTCTTT
. TRBJ2-3 TRBV28 . CASSETDTQYF TGTGCCAGCAGTGAAACAGATACGCAGTATTTT
TRBD1 TRBJ2-2 TRBV6-5 . CASRNGQGRTGELFF TGTGCCAGCAGGAACGGACAGGGAAGAACCGGGGAGCTGTTTTTT
TRBD1 TRBJ1-2 TRBV10-2 . CASSEGQGTYTF TGCGCCAGCAGTGAGGGACAGGGGACCTACACCTTC
. TRBJ1-5 TRBV7-9 once CASSPREEDQPQHF TGTGCCAGCAGCCCGAGGGAAGAGGATCAGCCCCAGCATTTT
TRBD2 TRBJ2-3 TRBV5-4 . CASSLERGTDTQYF TGTGCCAGCAGCTTGGAGCGGGGAACAGATACGCAGTATTTT
TRBD1 TRBJ2-6 TRBV5-1 . CASSLTGAVNVLTF TGCGCCAGCAGCTTGACAGGGGCCGTTAACGTCCTGACTTTC
. TRBJ1-5 TRBV2 . CASNGGYSNQPQHF TGTGCCAGCAACGGCGGATATAGCAATCAGCCCCAGCATTTT
. TRBJ1-1 TRBV4-1 . CASSQDQVAGTEAFF TGCGCCAGCAGCCAAGATCAGGTGGCGGGCACTGAAGCTTTCTTT
TRBD1 TRBJ2-1 TRBV7-2 . CATLTGPYNEQFF TGTGCCACACTGACAGGGCCCTACAATGAGCAGTTCTTC
TRBD1 TRBJ1-4 TRBV10-3 . CAISLTGANEKLFF TGTGCCATCAGTCTCACAGGGGCTAATGAAAAACTGTTTTTT
TRBD2 TRBJ2-3 TRBV11-2 . CASSLGAGALEGTQYF TGTGCCAGCAGCTTAGGAGCGGGGGCCCTTGAGGGTACGCAGTATTTT
TRBD2 TRBJ2-3 TRBV4-1 . CASSQDNRALAGGPDTQYF TGCGCCAGCAGCCAAGATAATAGGGCACTAGCGGGGGGGCCAGATACGCAGTATTTT